This T cell receptor (beta chain) was captured in a study of blood T cells in healthy people across ages. Next came a second PCR, run for 7 to 11 cycles, which used a sample-barcoded 5' primer along with a J-beta primer mix. TCRdb re-analysed the 5' RACE reads in MiXCR, keeping a single row per CDR3 protein. The table has about 1.6 million distinct CDR3 sequences, about 31% seen once. The V end lost 1 base, the J end lost 7 bases, and 13 bases lay between the germline ends. The CDR3 consists of 14 residues. Looked up from germline, CDR1 is LNHNV and CDR2 is YYDKDF (reference sequence). The V gene is TRBV15, the J gene TRBJ1-2, with D possibly TRBD1 on 5 matching bases. Sequencing was done on a sample of blood. This receptor was identified in a woman younger than 45 in good health. In DNA form, the CDR3 reads TGTGCCACCAGCAGAGGGGGACCCGATTTTGGCTACACCTTC. Translated: CATSRGGPDFGYTF.